This TCR beta chain was identified in a study of CD8 T cells in Susac syndrome. Random hexamers served to reverse transcribe about 0.5 to 1 ug RNA. Amplification of the TCR beta CDR3 was carried out by immunoSEQ multiplex PCR, which spanned a total of 54 Vbeta and 13 Jbeta segments. Via MiXCR, TCRdb re-called the immunoSEQ multiplex PCR reads, giving one row per CDR3 protein. The sample yields about 200,000 distinct CDR3 sequences, around 90% seen once. CDR1 and CDR2 from the germline V gene are SQVTM and ANQGSEA. The V and J ends lost 0 bases and 11 bases respectively, with 14 bases between them. The CDR3 covers 13 residues. TCR beta from blood CD8+ and CD4+ T cells was sequenced.

The sample was CD4+ T cells from PBMCs. This receptor was taken from a human donor with Susac syndrome. The chain uses TRBV29-1 and TRBJ1-5; perhaps TRBD1 as D (5 bases). CDR3 protein: CSVEDSGWGTQHF. CDR3 in DNA: TGCAGCGTTGAAGATTCGGGATGGGGGACCCAGCATTTT.